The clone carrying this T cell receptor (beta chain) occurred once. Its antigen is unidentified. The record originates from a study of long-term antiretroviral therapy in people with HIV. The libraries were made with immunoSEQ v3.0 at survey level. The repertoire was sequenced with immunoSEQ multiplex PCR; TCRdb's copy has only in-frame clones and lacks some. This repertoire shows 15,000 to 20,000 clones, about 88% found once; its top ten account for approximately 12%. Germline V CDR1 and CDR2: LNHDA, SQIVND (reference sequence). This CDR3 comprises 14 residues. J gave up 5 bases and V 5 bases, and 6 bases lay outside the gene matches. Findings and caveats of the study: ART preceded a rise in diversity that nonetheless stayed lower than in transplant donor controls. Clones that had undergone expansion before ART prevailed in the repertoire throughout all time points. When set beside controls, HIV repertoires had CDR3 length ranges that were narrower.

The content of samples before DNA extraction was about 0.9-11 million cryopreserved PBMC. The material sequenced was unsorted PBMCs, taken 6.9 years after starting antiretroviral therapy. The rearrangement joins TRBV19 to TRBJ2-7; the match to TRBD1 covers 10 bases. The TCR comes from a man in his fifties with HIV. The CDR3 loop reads CASSATGTGDEQYF. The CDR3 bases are TGTGCCAGTAGTGCCACCGGGACAGGGGACGAGCAGTACTTC.